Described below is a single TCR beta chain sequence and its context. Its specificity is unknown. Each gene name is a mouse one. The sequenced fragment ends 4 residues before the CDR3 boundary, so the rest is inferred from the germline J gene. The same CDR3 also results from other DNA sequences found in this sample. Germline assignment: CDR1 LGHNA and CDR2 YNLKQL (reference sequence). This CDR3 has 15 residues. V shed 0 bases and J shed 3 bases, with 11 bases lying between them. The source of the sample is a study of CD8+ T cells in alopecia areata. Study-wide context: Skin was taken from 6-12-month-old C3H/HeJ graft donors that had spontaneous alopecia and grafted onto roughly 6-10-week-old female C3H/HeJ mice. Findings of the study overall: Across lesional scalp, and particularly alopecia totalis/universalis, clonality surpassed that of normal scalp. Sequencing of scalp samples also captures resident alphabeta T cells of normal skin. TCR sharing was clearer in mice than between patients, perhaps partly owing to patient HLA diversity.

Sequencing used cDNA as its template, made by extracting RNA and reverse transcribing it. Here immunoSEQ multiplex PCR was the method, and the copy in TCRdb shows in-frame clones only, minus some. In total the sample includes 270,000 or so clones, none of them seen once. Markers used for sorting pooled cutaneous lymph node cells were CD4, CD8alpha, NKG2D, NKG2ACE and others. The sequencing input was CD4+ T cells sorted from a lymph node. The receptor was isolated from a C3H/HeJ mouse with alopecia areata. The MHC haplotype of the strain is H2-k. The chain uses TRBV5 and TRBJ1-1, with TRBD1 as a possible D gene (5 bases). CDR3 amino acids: CASSQEGGRDTEVFF. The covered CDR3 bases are TGTGCCAGCAGCCAAGAGGGGGGGAGGGACACA.